The next 18 T cell receptor beta chains were all read from a single sample in a study of shared clonotypes between healthy human individuals (dated by TCRdb to 2018 to 2021). The library relied on the immunoSEQ multiplex PCR assay. The table was pulled from immuneACCESS by TCRdb, which kept in-frame rearrangements only. Such tables lose some clones; where checked, under half of the loss comes from unresolved V genes, and the rest has no known cause. Within this sample are millions of clones, with 85% to 95% of them counted one time only. The ten largest account for about 0.13% of the sample. Sequencing was performed on naive CD4+ T cells sorted from blood. Interpreted using the paper, the cell subset or site label stands for: CD45RA+ positively selected. These receptors all come from a man aged 18 to 29 in good health.

The genes are TRBV30 and TRBJ1-6; D is perhaps TRBD1 (6 bases). Between the trimmed V and J ends, which lost 4 bases and 2 bases, there was a span of 12 bases. CDR3 length: 15 amino acids. The germline V gene encodes CDR1 GTSNPN and CDR2 SVGIG (reference sequence). This chain's CDR3 is CAWKGVWPYNSPLHF. CDR3 in DNA: TGTGCCTGGAAGGGGGTTTGGCCCTATAATTCACCCCTCCACTTT.

This clone appeared many times. The V gene is TRBV29-1, the J gene TRBJ2-1, with D perhaps matching TRBD2 (5 bases). The CDR3 consists of 12 residues. V shed 6 bases and J shed 4 bases, with 10 bases lying between them. CDR1 and CDR2 from the germline V gene are SQVTM and ANQGSEA. This chain's CDR3 is CSVRAGYNEQFF. The CDR3, as DNA: TGCAGCGTGAGGGCAGGATACAATGAGCAGTTCTTC.

The V and J genes are TRBV18 and TRBJ1-3, with a tentative D call TRBD1 (5 bases). Trimming pared 2 bases from V and 0 bases from J, leaving 11 bases between. The germline CDR1 and CDR2 sequences are KGHSH and LQKENI. The CDR3 is 16 residues long. CDR3 amino acids: CASSPGAGSSGNTIYF. CDR3 bases: TGTGCCAGCTCACCAGGGGCGGGGAGCTCTGGAAACACCATATATTTT.

The chain uses TRBV28 and TRBJ2-7; possibly TRBD1 or TRBD2 for D (5 bases each). The CDR3 consists of 12 residues. From germline, CDR1 is MDHEN and CDR2 SYDVKM. V was clipped by 5 bases and J by 2 bases, with 7 bases between them. In DNA form, the CDR3 reads TGTGCCAGCAGTGTGGGACCCTACGAGCAGTACTTC. This encodes CASSVGPYEQYF.

V is TRBV10-2 and J is TRBJ2-5; TRBD2 is a possible D gene (5 bases). CDR3 length: 11 residues. Germline V gene sequence: CDR1 WSHSY, CDR2 SAAADI. V gave up 6 bases and J gave up 5 bases, with 7 bases separating them. The CDR3 nucleotides are TGCGCCAGCAGGGAGGTGGAGACCCAGTACTTC. This codes for CASREVETQYF.

The chain carries TRBV6-5 and TRBJ2-3; no firm D call. Germline V gene sequence: CDR1 MNHEY, CDR2 SVGAGI. This CDR3 is 12 amino acids long. V gave up 6 bases and J gave up 3 bases, with 7 bases separating them. CDR3 protein: CASSGGTDTQYF. CDR3 DNA: TGTGCCAGCAGCGGTGGGACAGATACGCAGTATTTT.

The chain recombines TRBV14 with TRBJ1-1; no definite D call. Germline V gene sequence: CDR1 SGHDN, CDR2 FVKESK. V was clipped by 1 base and J by 8 bases, with 11 bases between them. The CDR3 covers 13 residues. DNA of the CDR3: TGTGCCAGCAGCCAAGGAATGGGAAGGGAAGCTTTCTTT. Encoded protein: CASSQGMGREAFF.

V and J are TRBV5-1 and TRBJ2-1; D is uncertain. CDR1 is SGHRS, CDR2 YFSETQ, per germline. Trimming took off 4 bases at V and 7 bases at J, with 21 bases between the two ends. This CDR3 is built from 16 residues. The CDR3 protein is CASSVRRTPPGNEQFF. DNA of the CDR3: TGCGCCAGCAGCGTACGGAGAACGCCCCCTGGGAATGAGCAGTTCTTC.

As concerns this clone: Other nucleotide sequences in the sample specify the same CDR3. This sequence joins TRBV28 and TRBJ2-3; unclear D gene. Germline V CDR1 and CDR2: MDHEN, SYDVKM. The V end lost 2 bases, the J end lost 4 bases, and 4 bases lay between the germline ends. The CDR3 consists of 12 residues. The CDR3 DNA is TGTGCCAGCAGTTTAAGTCCAGATACGCAGTATTTT. Its translation is CASSLSPDTQYF.

To note about this clone: Within the sample, other DNA sequences also encode this same CDR3. V usage is TRBV11-2 and J usage is TRBJ1-5; unclear D gene. Germline values: CDR1 SGHAT, CDR2 FQNNGV. The CDR3 runs to 15 residues. V was clipped by 0 bases and J by 0 bases, with 6 bases between them. Here the CDR3 DNA reads TGTGCCAGCAGCTTAGATGGTCATAGCAATCAGCCCCAGCATTTT. Protein: CASSLDGHSNQPQHF.

Worth noting for this clone: Other DNA sequences from this sample encode an identical CDR3 as well. The chain employs TRBV2 and TRBJ1-2; D unresolved. The CDR3 runs 12 residues. CDR1 and CDR2 from the germline V gene are SNHLY and FYNNEI. V lost 2 bases and J 3 bases, leaving 4 bases between the germline ends. In nucleotides, the CDR3 is TGTGCCAGCAGTGAATCTGACTATGGCTACACCTTC. Translation gives CASSESDYGYTF.

This sequence joins TRBV28 and TRBJ1-2; 8 positions agree with TRBD1. V lost 5 bases, J lost 3 bases, and 14 bases stayed unmatched. CDR1 is MDHEN and CDR2 is SYDVKM in the germline V gene. The CDR3 is made up of 17 amino acids. CDR3 nucleotide sequence: TGTGCCAGCAGTGCCAATGGACAGGGCCCCTCCCACTATGGCTACACCTTC. This encodes CASSANGQGPSHYGYTF.

As concerns this clone: The same CDR3 can be traced to other DNA sequences in this sample. The gene calls are TRBV30 and TRBJ1-1; D is perhaps TRBD1 (5 bases). The V gene lost 0 bases and the J gene lost 2 bases, with 7 bases spanning the gap. Germline assignment: CDR1 GTSNPN and CDR2 SVGIG (reference sequence). The CDR3 consists of 13 residues. CDR3 sequence reads: CAWSVQANTEAFF. The DNA of the CDR3 is TGTGCCTGGAGTGTACAGGCAAACACTGAAGCTTTCTTT.

This chain joins TRBV11-2 and TRBJ2-1, with 8 bases matching TRBD2. CDR3 length: 15 residues. The germline gives CDR1 SGHAT, CDR2 FQNNGV. Unmatched junction bases numbered 5, after V lost 4 bases and J lost 3 bases. The CDR3 spells CASSWTGTSYNEQFF. The CDR3 DNA sequence: TGTGCCAGCAGCTGGACCGGGACTAGCTACAATGAGCAGTTCTTC.

The chain links TRBV4-1 to TRBJ2-7; tentative D call: TRBD1 (5 bases). Trimming removed 0 bases at V and 3 bases at J, with 15 bases between. The germline V gene has CDR1 MGHRA and CDR2 YSYEKL. This CDR3 region has 16 residues. CDR3 amino acids: CASSQDSTATFYEQYF. The CDR3, as DNA: TGCGCCAGCAGCCAAGACTCGACAGCAACCTTCTACGAGCAGTACTTC.

J is TRBJ2-7 and V is TRBV5-6; 11 nucleotides line up with TRBD2. The trim removed 0 bases at V and 0 bases at J, leaving 8 bases unmatched. This CDR3 has 18 amino acids. From germline, CDR1 is SGHDT and CDR2 YYEEEE. DNA for the CDR3: TGTGCCAGCAGCTTGGACGGGCTAGCGGGAGGTTTCTCCTACGAGCAGTACTTC. It yields the protein CASSLDGLAGGFSYEQYF.

The gene calls are TRBV10-2 and TRBJ2-5, with 9 bases identical to TRBD2. Germline V gives CDR1 WSHSY, CDR2 SAAADI. The CDR3 spans 13 residues. Trimming removed 6 bases from V and 4 bases from J; junction bases left unmatched: 3. CDR3 sequence: CASRRGGPETQYF. CDR3 nucleotide sequence: TGCGCCAGCAGGCGGGGGGGCCCAGAGACCCAGTACTTC.

This clone was picked up one time. The gene calls are TRBV27 and TRBJ2-1; D is perhaps TRBD1 (5 bases). Trimming stripped 9 bases from V and 9 bases from J, with 21 bases between. The CDR3 is 14 residues long. Germline CDR1 MNHEY, CDR2 SMNVEV (reference sequence). The CDR3 spells CASRTTHELSEQFF. CDR3 nucleotide sequence: TGTGCCAGTCGGACAACCCACGAGTTGAGTGAGCAGTTCTTC.